A selection of T cell receptor beta chains follows, all from one sample in a study of blood T cell repertoires in COVID-19. Method: immunoSEQ multiplex PCR; TCRdb's copy keeps in-frame clones and lacks some. The profile covers hundreds of thousands of clones, with 92% appearing a single time and approximately 0.77% taken by the ten largest. What was sequenced was peripheral blood. The receptor source for this set is a man in his 60s with COVID-19, enrolled during active disease. Both conserved end residues are part of each CDR3. A D gene is named only where the DNA matches it firmly.

J | D | V | DNA | CDR3
TRBJ1-4 | TRBD1 | TRBV11-2 | TGTGCCAGCAGCCACGGACAGGGCATAAATGAAAAACTGTTTTTT | CASSHGQGINEKLFF
TRBJ1-1 | NA | TRBV5-1 | TGCGCCAGCAGTAGGACAATGAACACTGAAGCTTTCTTT | CASSRTMNTEAFF
TRBJ2-1 | NA | TRBV20-1 | TGCAGTGCTAGTGCAGGGGTCTTATACAATGAGCAGTTCTTC | CSASAGVLYNEQFF
TRBJ2-5 | NA | TRBV2 | TGTGCCAGCTCCTACAGAGAGACCCAGTACTTC | CASSYRETQYF
TRBJ2-1 | NA | TRBV5-4 | TGTGCCAGCAGCCCGTCTGGGGTAGCGAGGGTCGATGAGCAGTTCTTC | CASSPSGVARVDEQFF
TRBJ1-5 | TRBD1 | TRBV3-1/TRBV3-2 | TGTGCCAGCAGCCAAGGAAGACAGGGGACACGTTATCAGCCCCAGCATTTT | CASSQGRQGTRYQPQHF
TRBJ1-2 | TRBD1 | TRBV12-3/TRBV12-4 | TGTGCCATTAGCAGGGGGCGGGGCTACACCTTC | CAISRGRGYTF
TRBJ1-4 | NA | TRBV4-1 | TGCGCCAGCAGCCCGAGCTTTGAAAAACTGTTTTTT | CASSPSFEKLFF
TRBJ1-3 | NA | TRBV5-1 | TGCGCCAGCAGCTGGCAGGGCTCTGGAAACACCATATATTTT | CASSWQGSGNTIYF
TRBJ2-3 | NA | TRBV6-6 | TGTGCCAGCAGCAGAGACCGGTGGCGGGATGGCACAGATACGCAGTATTTT | CASSRDRWRDGTDTQYF
TRBJ2-3 | TRBD2 | TRBV12-3/TRBV12-4 | TGTGCCAGCAGCGGGGGGGGGACAGATACGCAGTATTTT | CASSGGGTDTQYF
TRBJ2-1 | TRBD2 | TRBV5-1 | TGCGCCAGCAGCTTCAGCAGCGGGGGTCCAAATGAGCAGTTCTTC | CASSFSSGGPNEQFF
TRBJ2-2 | TRBD1 | TRBV19 | TGTGCCAGTAGTATAGCCCGGACAGGGTCAGGGGCGCTGTTTTTT | CASSIARTGSGALFF
TRBJ2-7 | TRBD1 | TRBV6-2/TRBV6-3 | TGTGCCAGCAGTTATACAGGGGGACCCTACGAGCAGTACTTC | CASSYTGGPYEQYF
TRBJ2-1 | TRBD1 | TRBV5-8 | TGTGCCAGCAGCTGGGGACAGGGGGCGTACAATGAGCAGTTCTTC | CASSWGQGAYNEQFF
TRBJ1-2 | NA | TRBV7-3 | TGTGCCAGCAGCTTAATACCAGGGAACTATGGCTACACCTTC | CASSLIPGNYGYTF
TRBJ1-1 | NA | TRBV4-1 | TGCGCCAGCAGCCAATGGGGAGACACTGAAGCTTTCTTT | CASSQWGDTEAFF